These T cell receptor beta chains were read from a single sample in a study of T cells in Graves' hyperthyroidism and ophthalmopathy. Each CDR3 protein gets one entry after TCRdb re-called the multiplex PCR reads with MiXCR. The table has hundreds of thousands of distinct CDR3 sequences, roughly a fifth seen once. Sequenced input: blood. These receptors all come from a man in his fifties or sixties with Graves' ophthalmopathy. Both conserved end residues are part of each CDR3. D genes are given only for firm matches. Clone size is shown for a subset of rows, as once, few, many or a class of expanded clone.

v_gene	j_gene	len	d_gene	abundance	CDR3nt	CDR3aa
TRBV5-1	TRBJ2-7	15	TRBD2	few	TGCGCCAGCAGCCTGACTAGCGGGTACTCCTACGAGCAGTACTTC	CASSLTSGYSYEQYF
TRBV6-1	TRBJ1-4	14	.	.	TGTGCCAGCAGTGACCGGGCCCTGCTACTAAAACTGTTTTTT	CASSDRALLLKLFF
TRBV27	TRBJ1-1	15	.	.	TGTGCCAGCAGGTTGACAGGCACAGGGCGCACTGAAGCTTTCTTT	CASRLTGTGRTEAFF
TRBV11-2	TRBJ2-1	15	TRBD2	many	TGTGCCAGCAGCTTAGCGGGGAGGGCTTACAATGAGCAGTTCTTC	CASSLAGRAYNEQFF
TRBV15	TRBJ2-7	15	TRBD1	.	TGTGCCACCAGCAGAGTCGAGGGGGCCAACCCCCAGCAGTACTTC	CATSRVEGANPQQYF
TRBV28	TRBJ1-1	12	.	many	TGTGCCAGCAGCCATAGAGTCACTGAAGCTTTCTTT	CASSHRVTEAFF
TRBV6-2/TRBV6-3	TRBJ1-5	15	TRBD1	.	TGTGCCAGCCGCCGGGACAGCATTAGCAATCAGCCCCAGCATTTT	CASRRDSISNQPQHF
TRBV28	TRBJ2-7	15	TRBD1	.	TGTGCCAGCAGACCCCGGGACAGGGTCCTCTACGAGCAGTACTTC	CASRPRDRVLYEQYF
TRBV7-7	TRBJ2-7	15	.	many	TGTGCTAGCAGCTCGCGGACAGGGAGGGGCTACGAGCAGTACTTC	CASSSRTGRGYEQYF
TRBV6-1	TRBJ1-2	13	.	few	TGTGCCAGCAGTCGACAGGTGGACTATGGCTACACCTTC	CASSRQVDYGYTF
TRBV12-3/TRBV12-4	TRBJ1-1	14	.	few	TGTGCCAGCAGGCACAGGGCCCGCAACACTGAAGCTTTCTTT	CASRHRARNTEAFF
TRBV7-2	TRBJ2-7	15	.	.	TGTGCCAGCAGCTTAGGTGGACTCCCGAATGGCGAGCAGTACTTC	CASSLGGLPNGEQYF
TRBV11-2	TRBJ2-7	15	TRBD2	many	TGTGCCAGCAGCTGGTCTAGCGGGGGCTCCTACGAGCAGTACTTC	CASSWSSGGSYEQYF
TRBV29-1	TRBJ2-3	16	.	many	TGCAGCGTTGAAAGCCCCTCGAGTGGGGCCACAGATACGCAGTATTTT	CSVESPSSGATDTQYF
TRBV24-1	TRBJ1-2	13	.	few	TGTGCCACCAGAGGTCCGGGAGCTGGAGGCTACACCTTC	CATRGPGAGGYTF
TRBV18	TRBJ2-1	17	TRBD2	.	TGTGCCAGCTCACCACCGTCAATAGCGGGAGGGCCAAATGAGCAGTTCTTC	CASSPPSIAGGPNEQFF
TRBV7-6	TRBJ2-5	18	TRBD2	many	TGTGCCAGCAGCGCCAGGGGGACTAGCTATATATACCAAGAGACCCAGTACTTC	CASSARGTSYIYQETQYF
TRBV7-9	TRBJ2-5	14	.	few	TGTGCCAGCAGCTTAGGGGGACCCCAAGAGACCCAGTACTTC	CASSLGGPQETQYF
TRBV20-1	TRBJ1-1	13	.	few	TGCAGTGCTTCGGGAGAATGGAACACTGAAGCTTTCTTT	CSASGEWNTEAFF
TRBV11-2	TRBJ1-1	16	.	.	TGTGCCAGCAGCTTAGATCCCTTAGCGGGTCGGGGTGAAGCTTTCTTT	CASSLDPLAGRGEAFF
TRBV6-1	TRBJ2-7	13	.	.	TGTGCCAGCAGCACGGGACTCCCCTACGAGCAGTACTTC	CASSTGLPYEQYF
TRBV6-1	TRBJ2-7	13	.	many	TGTGCCAGCAGTCGCACCACAGGGCTCGAGCAGTACTTC	CASSRTTGLEQYF
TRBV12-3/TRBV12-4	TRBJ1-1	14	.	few	TGTGCCAGCAGCATGAGACAGGTGGGAACTGAAGCTTTCTTT	CASSMRQVGTEAFF
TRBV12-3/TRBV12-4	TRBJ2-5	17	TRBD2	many	TGTGCCAGCAGTTTATGGGCCCCAGGCGGGAGCGAATTGTCCCGGTACTTC	CASSLWAPGGSELSRYF
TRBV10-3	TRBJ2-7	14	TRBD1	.	TGTGCCATCAGTAGAAGGGACAGAAGCTACGAGCAGTACTTC	CAISRRDRSYEQYF
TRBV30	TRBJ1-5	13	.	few	TGTGCCTGGAGTGTAGGAAACGATCAGCCCCAGCATTTT	CAWSVGNDQPQHF
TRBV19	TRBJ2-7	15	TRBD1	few	TGTGCCAGTAGTCTCCGGACAGGGTTAACCGCCGAGCAGTACTTC	CASSLRTGLTAEQYF
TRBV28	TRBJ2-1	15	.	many	TGTGCCTCAAAGCGAGAGGGGCTCCTTTACAATGAGCAGTTCTTC	CASKREGLLYNEQFF
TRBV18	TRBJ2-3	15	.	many	TGTGCCAGCTCACCAGAGCGGACACGCACAGATACGCAGTATTTT	CASSPERTRTDTQYF
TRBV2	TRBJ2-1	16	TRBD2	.	TGTGCCAGCAGTGAATCTGGCGGGAGTATCTACAATGAGCAGTTCTTC	CASSESGGSIYNEQFF
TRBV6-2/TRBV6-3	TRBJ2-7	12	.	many	TGTGCCAGCAGTTACGAAGGGGGCGAGCAGTACTTC	CASSYEGGEQYF
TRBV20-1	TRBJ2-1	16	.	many	TGCAGTGCCAACGAAATTGGGGGGAGCTCCTACAATGAGCAGTTCTTC	CSANEIGGSSYNEQFF
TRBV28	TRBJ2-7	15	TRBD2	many	TGTGCCAGCAGTCCGACTAGCGGGAGCCGTTCCGAGCAGTACTTC	CASSPTSGSRSEQYF
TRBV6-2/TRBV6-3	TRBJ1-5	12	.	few	TGTGCCAGCGACGATAGCAATCAGCCCCAGCATTTT	CASDDSNQPQHF
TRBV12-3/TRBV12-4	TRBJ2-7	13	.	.	TGTGCCAGCAGTCCGGGACACCCCTACGAGCAGTACTTC	CASSPGHPYEQYF
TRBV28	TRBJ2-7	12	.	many	TGTGCCATCACTGGGTCTACGGTCGCGCAGTACTTC	CAITGSTVAQYF
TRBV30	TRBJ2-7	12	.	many	TGTGCCTGGAGGGTCGGGAGCGGAGAGCAGTACTTC	CAWRVGSGEQYF